A selection of T cell receptor beta chains follows, all from one sample in a study of cytomegalovirus exposure and HLA in healthy donors. Clones were sequenced by immunoSEQ multiplex PCR, and TCRdb holds only the in-frame ones, with some missing. Seen here are about 160,000 clones, 86% observed once, and the top ten hold around 6%. Sequenced: PBMCs. The origin of the receptors is a woman aged 30 to 39 in good health and CMV-seronegative. Both conserved end residues are part of each CDR3. D genes are given only for firm matches. The size of a clone is reported for some rows only, either as once, few or many, or as a class for expanded clones.

V gene	D gene	clone size	J gene	CDR3 protein	CDR3 DNA
TRBV7-6	TRBD2	.	TRBJ2-3	CASSLGGGGASGTQYF	TGTGCCAGCAGCTTAGGCGGCGGGGGGGCCTCGGGTACGCAGTATTTT
TRBV27	.	.	TRBJ2-5	CASSFYPSPRETQYF	TGTGCCAGCAGTTTTTATCCTAGCCCCAGAGAGACCCAGTACTTC
TRBV4-3	.	.	TRBJ2-6	CASSQAVEIGANVLTF	TGCGCCAGCAGCCAAGCCGTGGAAATCGGGGCCAACGTCCTGACTTTC
TRBV19	.	.	TRBJ2-5	CASSNTARPQETQYF	TGTGCCAGTAGTAACACAGCAAGGCCACAAGAGACCCAGTACTTC
TRBV2	.	.	TRBJ1-1	CASTDRRTNTEAFF	TGTGCCAGCACGGACCGCAGAACGAACACTGAAGCTTTCTTT
TRBV12-5	TRBD1	.	TRBJ2-2	CASGLRGQGLGELFF	TGTGCTAGTGGTTTGCGGGGACAGGGATTAGGGGAGCTGTTTTTT
TRBV19	.	.	TRBJ1-4	CASSIRPRTNEKLFF	TGTGCCAGTAGTATTCGGCCTAGGACTAATGAAAAACTGTTTTTT
TRBV28	.	.	TRBJ2-7	CASSLGHYEQYF	TGTGCCAGCAGTTTAGGCCATTACGAGCAGTACTTC
TRBV30	.	.	TRBJ2-1	CAWSGNSGLGDEQFF	TGTGCCTGGAGTGGAAATAGCGGATTAGGCGATGAGCAGTTCTTC
TRBV9	.	.	TRBJ2-1	CASSVGGTTYNEQFF	TGTGCCAGCAGCGTTGGCGGGACCACCTACAATGAGCAGTTCTTC
TRBV14	TRBD1	.	TRBJ1-4	CASSLAQGAELEKLFF	TGTGCCAGCAGCCTCGCACAGGGGGCGGAATTGGAAAAACTGTTTTTT
TRBV23-1	.	.	TRBJ1-5	CASSQSEALPSNQPQHF	TGCGCCAGCAGTCAATCTGAAGCCCTACCGAGCAATCAGCCCCAGCATTTT
TRBV2	TRBD1	once	TRBJ1-1	CASRPDRGLGEAFF	TGTGCCAGCAGGCCCGACAGGGGGCTTGGTGAAGCTTTCTTT
TRBV5-4	.	.	TRBJ1-3	CASSPLCSSGNTIYF	TGTGCCAGCAGCCCCCTTTGTAGCTCTGGAAACACCATATATTTT
TRBV27	TRBD1	.	TRBJ2-6	CASSQDRAGLSGANVLTF	TGTGCCAGCAGCCAGGACAGGGCCGGACTCTCTGGGGCCAACGTCCTGACTTTC
TRBV30	TRBD2	.	TRBJ2-7	CAWSPGLAGFPEEQYF	TGTGCCTGGAGTCCAGGACTAGCGGGGTTCCCTGAGGAGCAGTACTTC
TRBV7-6	TRBD1	.	TRBJ2-2	CASSSGQGAAGELFF	TGTGCCAGCAGCTCCGGACAGGGGGCCGCCGGGGAGCTGTTTTTT
TRBV5-1	.	.	TRBJ1-1	CASSLELGRITEAFF	TGCGCCAGCAGCTTGGAGCTTGGGCGGATCACTGAAGCTTTCTTT
TRBV25-1	.	few	TRBJ1-6	CASSEAFGSPLHF	TGTGCCAGCAGTGAGGCGTTCGGCTCACCCCTCCACTTT
TRBV27	.	.	TRBJ2-5	CASSFLANQETQYF	TGTGCCAGCAGTTTCCTAGCAAACCAAGAGACCCAGTACTTC
TRBV2	.	.	TRBJ1-2	CASSVGNYGYTF	TGTGCCAGCAGTGTAGGAAACTATGGCTACACCTTC
TRBV7-9	.	.	TRBJ1-2	CASSPRPIGGVVYGYTF	TGTGCCAGCAGCCCTCGACCCATTGGGGGGGTTGTCTATGGCTACACCTTC
TRBV7-9	.	.	TRBJ1-6	CASSPEPNSPLHF	TGTGCCAGCAGCCCCGAACCCAATTCACCCCTCCACTTT
TRBV30	.	few	TRBJ1-3	CAWGGQRNTIYF	TGTGCCTGGGGAGGACAGCGAAACACCATATATTTT
TRBV5-1	TRBD1	.	TRBJ2-7	CASSLVGTAFYEQYF	TGCGCCAGCAGCTTGGTTGGGACAGCTTTCTACGAGCAGTACTTC
TRBV2	.	.	TRBJ1-4	CASSVRATYEKLFF	TGTGCCAGCAGTGTGAGGGCGACGTATGAAAAACTGTTTTTT
TRBV27	.	.	TRBJ1-5	CASQDRGGQPQHF	TGTGCCAGCCAAGACAGAGGGGGACAGCCCCAGCATTTT
TRBV7-9	.	.	TRBJ2-5	CASSLASGRGETQYF	TGTGCCAGCAGCTTAGCCTCGGGGAGAGGCGAGACCCAGTACTTC
TRBV15	.	.	TRBJ2-7	CATSRDGRSYEQYF	TGTGCCACCAGCAGAGATGGGCGGTCCTACGAGCAGTACTTC
TRBV4-1	.	.	TRBJ2-5	CASSQDRTEWETQYF	TGCGCCAGCAGCCAAGATCGCACCGAATGGGAGACCCAGTACTTC
TRBV9	.	.	TRBJ1-1	CASVPGGPGAYTEAFF	TGTGCCAGCGTCCCCGGTGGGCCAGGGGCTTACACTGAAGCTTTCTTT
TRBV2	.	few	TRBJ1-1	CASSGQTEAFF	TGTGCCAGCAGTGGACAGACTGAAGCTTTCTTT
TRBV18	.	few	TRBJ2-1	CASSPGRGSYNEQFF	TGTGCCAGCTCACCGGGCAGGGGCTCCTACAATGAGCAGTTCTTC
TRBV27	.	.	TRBJ2-3	CASSLITDPRGDTQYF	TGTGCCAGCAGTTTAATTACAGACCCCCGGGGAGATACGCAGTATTTT
TRBV10-3	.	.	TRBJ1-1	CASGMNTEAFF	TGTGCCTCCGGGATGAACACTGAAGCTTTCTTT
TRBV5-1	.	.	TRBJ2-7	CASRTAEAYEQYF	TGCGCCAGCCGGACGGCCGAAGCCTACGAGCAGTACTTC
TRBV2	.	once	TRBJ2-5	CASSEDGSQETQYF	TGTGCCAGCAGTGAAGACGGGAGTCAAGAGACCCAGTACTTC
TRBV7-6	.	.	TRBJ2-1	CASSLSSGAYNEQFF	TGTGCCAGCAGCTTATCGTCAGGCGCCTACAATGAGCAGTTCTTC
TRBV6-1	.	.	TRBJ1-5	CASSDRGGGGQPQHF	TGTGCCAGCAGTGACCGGGGGGGAGGCGGTCAGCCCCAGCATTTT
TRBV9	TRBD2	.	TRBJ2-1	CASSPPTGTSGNNEQFF	TGTGCCAGCAGCCCCCCCACCGGGACTAGCGGAAACAATGAGCAGTTCTTC
TRBV19	.	.	TRBJ1-2	CASSIGEGRTTNYGYTF	TGTGCCAGTAGTATCGGAGAGGGAAGGACAACTAACTATGGCTACACCTTC
TRBV9	.	few	TRBJ1-2	CASSQEDGYTF	TGTGCCAGTTCCCAGGAGGATGGCTACACCTTC
TRBV16	.	.	TRBJ2-7	CASSFTAGHEQYF	TGTGCCAGCAGTTTCACCGCGGGCCACGAGCAGTACTTC
TRBV18	.	.	TRBJ2-1	CASSLSEGGEQFF	TGTGCCAGCTCACTATCTGAAGGGGGTGAGCAGTTCTTC
TRBV5-1	.	.	TRBJ1-1	CASSLDTGPGYTEAFF	TGCGCCAGCAGCTTGGATACAGGGCCGGGGTACACTGAAGCTTTCTTT
TRBV7-9	TRBD2	.	TRBJ2-3	CASRMLAGSSDTQYF	TGTGCCAGCAGGATGTTAGCGGGGAGCTCAGATACGCAGTATTTT
TRBV28	.	.	TRBJ2-2	CASNSQVAGELFF	TGTGCCAGCAATAGTCAGGTCGCCGGGGAGCTGTTTTTT
TRBV5-1	TRBD1	.	TRBJ2-1	CASSPPDRALNGEQFF	TGCGCCAGCAGCCCCCCGGACAGGGCCCTCAACGGTGAGCAGTTCTTC
TRBV11-2	.	.	TRBJ2-7	CASSWTASSYEQYF	TGTGCCAGCAGCTGGACCGCTAGCTCCTACGAGCAGTACTTC
TRBV7-2	TRBD2	.	TRBJ2-1	CASSLALAAGEQFF	TGTGCCAGCAGCTTAGCACTAGCGGCCGGTGAGCAGTTCTTC
TRBV29-1	TRBD1	.	TRBJ1-2	CSISGTGGAGPYGYTF	TGCAGCATCTCCGGGACAGGGGGCGCCGGGCCCTATGGCTACACCTTC
TRBV19	.	.	TRBJ1-1	CASSGRNLNTEAFF	TGTGCCAGTAGTGGACGGAACTTGAACACTGAAGCTTTCTTT
TRBV10-3	.	.	TRBJ1-1	CAIRWTDNTEAFF	TGTGCCATCAGATGGACAGATAACACTGAAGCTTTCTTT
TRBV2	.	.	TRBJ1-1	CASRPSGPPEAFF	TGTGCCAGCAGACCCTCAGGGCCCCCTGAAGCTTTCTTT
TRBV2	.	.	TRBJ1-1	CASSAWTEAFF	TGTGCCAGCAGTGCGTGGACTGAAGCTTTCTTT
TRBV29-1	TRBD2	.	TRBJ2-3	CSPPSSERGAYTDTQYF	TGCAGCCCACCCTCCTCGGAGCGGGGGGCCTACACAGATACGCAGTATTTT
TRBV28	.	.	TRBJ2-3	CASTPSIGDTQYF	TGTGCCAGCACCCCCAGCATAGGAGATACGCAGTATTTT
TRBV29-1	.	.	TRBJ2-7	CSVGGEDASSYEQYF	TGCAGCGTTGGGGGCGAAGACGCGAGCTCCTACGAGCAGTACTTC